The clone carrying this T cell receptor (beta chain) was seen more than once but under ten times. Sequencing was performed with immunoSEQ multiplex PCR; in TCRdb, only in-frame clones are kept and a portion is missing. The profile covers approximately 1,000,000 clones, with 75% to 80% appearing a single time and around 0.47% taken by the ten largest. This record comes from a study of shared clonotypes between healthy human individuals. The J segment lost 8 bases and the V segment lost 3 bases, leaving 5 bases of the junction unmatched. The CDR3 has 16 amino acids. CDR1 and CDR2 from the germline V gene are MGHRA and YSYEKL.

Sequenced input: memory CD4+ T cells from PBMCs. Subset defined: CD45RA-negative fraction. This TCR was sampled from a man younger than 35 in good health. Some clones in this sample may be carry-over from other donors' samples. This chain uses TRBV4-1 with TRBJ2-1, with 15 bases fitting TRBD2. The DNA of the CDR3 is TGCGCCAGCAGCCATCCCGGACTAGCGGGAGGGTATGAGCAGTTCTTC. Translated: CASSHPGLAGGYEQFF.